This TCR beta chain was observed in a study of blood T cell repertoires in COVID-19. The assay was immunoSEQ multiplex PCR, and TCRdb's table has in-frame clones only and misses some. Counted here are hundreds of thousands of clones, around 89% occurring once; the ten biggest clones make up 2% to 2.5%. Germline V gene data show CDR1 as MNHEY and CDR2 as SVGEGT. V was pared by 5 bases and J by 3 bases, with 14 bases between. The CDR3 has 14 residues. This sequence was found in a woman aged 60-70 years in a cohort exposed to, infected with or recovered from COVID-19 (not recorded which). V gene TRBV6-2 or TRBV6-3 combines with J gene TRBJ2-7, with a possible D match to TRBD2 (6 bases). Sequencing was performed on PBMCs or T cells enriched from blood (not recorded which). CDR3 bases: TGTGCCAGCAGTAACCCGGGGCGGGGCTACGAGCAGTACTTC. Residues: CASSNPGRGYEQYF.